The rows below give T cell receptor beta chains drawn from one sample of a study of T-cell reconstitution after alpha-beta-depleted transplantation in children. TCRdb fed the PCR reads into MiXCR, producing one record per CDR3 protein. The sample has around 270,000 distinct CDR3 sequences; roughly 9.1% are singletons. Here the sequenced sample was PBMCs, taken before TCRalphabeta/CD19-depleted stem cell transplant. The receptors originated from a boy in the first two years of life with acute myeloid leukemia, due to receive a stem cell transplant. Both conserved end residues are part of each CDR3. The D gene is left open where the match is weak. The size entry is marked missing in some rows and otherwise reads once, few, many or a size class.

cdr3_nt cdr3_aa j_call clone_size d_call v_call
TGTGCCAGCAGTCTAGACAGGGGGCCTTCCTACGAGCAGTACTTC CASSLDRGPSYEQYF TRBJ2-7 many TRBD1 TRBV28
TGTGCCAGCAGTTTAAGGGGGGGGACAGTTCAAGAGACCCAGTACTTC CASSLRGGTVQETQYF TRBJ2-5 many NA TRBV12-3/TRBV12-4
TGTGCCAGCACTCTCTTCAGGGTTCCCCCGAAAGAGACCCAGTACTTC CASTLFRVPPKETQYF TRBJ2-5 many NA TRBV28
TGCGCCAGCAGCCAAGAAGGCGATGAGCAGTTCTTC CASSQEGDEQFF TRBJ2-1 many NA TRBV4-1
TGCGCCAGCAGCCAAGATTATGAGGGAGGGCCGTTCAATGAGCAGTTCTTC CASSQDYEGGPFNEQFF TRBJ2-1 NA TRBD2 TRBV4-3
TGTGCCAGCAGTATGACGGGGCCCGGGGAGCTGTTTTTT CASSMTGPGELFF TRBJ2-2 many NA TRBV5-5
TGTGCCAGCAGTTGGGTAGCGGGGGCCTACGAGCAGTACTTC CASSWVAGAYEQYF TRBJ2-7 NA TRBD2 TRBV28
TGTGCCAGCAGCCGCTCTAAATGGGGGAACACTGAAGCTTTCTTT CASSRSKWGNTEAFF TRBJ1-1 many NA TRBV28
TGCAGCGTTCAGGGGAGGGTATCCTACGAGCAGTACTTC CSVQGRVSYEQYF TRBJ2-7 many NA TRBV29-1
TGTGCCAGCACTAATTATGAAAAACTGTTTTTT CASTNYEKLFF TRBJ1-4 many NA TRBV12-3/TRBV12-4
TGTGCCAGCACAACGAACGGCAATCAGCCCCAGCATTTT CASTTNGNQPQHF TRBJ1-5 few NA TRBV6-2/TRBV6-3
TGTGCCACCAGCACCCGACAGGGTCCCGAGCAGTACTTC CATSTRQGPEQYF TRBJ2-7 few TRBD1 TRBV15
TGTGCCATCAGTGAGCCATCACTAGCGGGAGGTCCCTACAATGAGCAGTTCTTC CAISEPSLAGGPYNEQFF TRBJ2-1 few TRBD2 TRBV10-3
TGCAGCGTAAGGGGGCTCGTCTATGGCTACACCTTC CSVRGLVYGYTF TRBJ1-2 NA TRBD1 TRBV29-1
TGCAGTGCTAGGTTGTTCAGGCCGAACTATTCACCCCTCCACTTT CSARLFRPNYSPLHF TRBJ1-6 few NA TRBV20-1
TGTGCCAGCAGCCAAGCAACAGGGGAGGCTAATGAAAAACTGTTTTTT CASSQATGEANEKLFF TRBJ1-4 many TRBD1 TRBV3-1
TGCAGTGCGGATCTAGCGGGAGAACCCCCGAGGAATGAGCAGTTCTTC CSADLAGEPPRNEQFF TRBJ2-1 NA TRBD2 TRBV20-1
TGTGCCACCAGTGATTTCCCGACTAGCGGGAGAAGTAACACCGGGGAGCTGTTTTTT CATSDFPTSGRSNTGELFF TRBJ2-2 many TRBD2 TRBV24-1
TGCAGCGTAGAGGACAGGGTAGGGAACACTGAAGCTTTCTTT CSVEDRVGNTEAFF TRBJ1-1 many TRBD1 TRBV29-1
TGTGCCAGCAGTTTATTTCTAGCCCTAAGCTCCTACAATGAGCAGTTCTTC CASSLFLALSSYNEQFF TRBJ2-1 many NA TRBV12-3/TRBV12-4
TGTGCCAGCACCCAAGGGAGAGGACTCCCTTTTTACAATGAGCAGTTCTTC CASTQGRGLPFYNEQFF TRBJ2-1 once NA TRBV3-1
TGTGCCAGCAGCCGGGAGGCGTTTACGAACACCGGGGAGCTGTTTTTT CASSREAFTNTGELFF TRBJ2-2 NA TRBD2 TRBV7-3
TGTGCCAGCAGCTTAAGCGGGTCTGATGAAAAACTGTTTTTT CASSLSGSDEKLFF TRBJ1-4 NA NA TRBV7-8
TGTGCCAGCTCACCACCCGGACTAGCGGGGGGGAACACAGATACGCAGTATTTT CASSPPGLAGGNTDTQYF TRBJ2-3 NA TRBD2 TRBV18
TGTGCCAGCAGTGGCGGGACTAGCGGCCACCAAGAGACCCAGTACTTC CASSGGTSGHQETQYF TRBJ2-5 NA TRBD2 TRBV28
TGTGCCAGCAGTTTGGTGGACATTTCCTACGAGCAGTACTTC CASSLVDISYEQYF TRBJ2-7 many NA TRBV28
TGCGCCAGTTTCCGGGACGCACCAATGAACACTGAAGCTTTCTTT CASFRDAPMNTEAFF TRBJ1-1 many NA TRBV5-1
TGTGCCAGCTCACGCAGTGGCGGGAGGTACAATGAGCAGTTCTTC CASSRSGGRYNEQFF TRBJ2-1 few TRBD2 TRBV18
TGCGCCAGCAGCCCTGCGTGGACCGGGGACAATGAGCAGTTCTTC CASSPAWTGDNEQFF TRBJ2-1 many NA TRBV5-1
TGTGCCAGCAGCTTATGGGAGGGCACAGATACGCAGTATTTT CASSLWEGTDTQYF TRBJ2-3 many NA TRBV7-2
TGTGCCAGCAGTTTAGATGCGGGGATCCCAGATACGCAGTATTTT CASSLDAGIPDTQYF TRBJ2-3 few NA TRBV12-3/TRBV12-4
TGCAGCGCCTACGGGACTAGCGACTACAATGAGCAGTTCTTC CSAYGTSDYNEQFF TRBJ2-1 many TRBD2 TRBV29-1
TGCAGTGCCACCCCAGGTGGGGGGCGGGATTCACCCCTCCACTTT CSATPGGGRDSPLHF TRBJ1-6 few NA TRBV20-1
TGTGCCAGCAGCTTGGCAGGCGGCAGGGAAAATCAGCCCCAGCATTTT CASSLAGGRENQPQHF TRBJ1-5 many NA TRBV5-6
TGCAGCGTTGGTTCGGGGACCTCCTACGAGCAGTACTTC CSVGSGTSYEQYF TRBJ2-7 many NA TRBV29-1
TGTGCCAGCAGCCGCGGCACGGGACCTAACTATGGCTACACCTTC CASSRGTGPNYGYTF TRBJ1-2 NA NA TRBV7-2
TGTGCCAGCAGCCAAGATTCGGCGACAGTACTTAGCGGTTCCAAAAACATTCAGTACTTC CASSQDSATVLSGSKNIQYF TRBJ2-4 few NA TRBV14
TGTGCCAGCAACCCCCTCTCGGGGCCTAGCATGGCCAATGAGCAGTTCTTC CASNPLSGPSMANEQFF TRBJ2-1 many NA TRBV28
TGCGCCAGCAGCTTGGCATGGTCCTGGTACAATGAGCAGTTCTTC CASSLAWSWYNEQFF TRBJ2-1 NA NA TRBV5-1
TGCAGTGCTACCAAGGGACTGGGACGGATCTACGAGCAGTACTTC CSATKGLGRIYEQYF TRBJ2-7 NA NA TRBV20-1
TGTGCCAGCAGCCTCTCATTTGGCGAGACCCAGTACTTC CASSLSFGETQYF TRBJ2-5 many NA TRBV7-6
TGCAGCGTTGATGCATGGGGGTCCCCCTACGAGCAGTACTTC CSVDAWGSPYEQYF TRBJ2-7 few NA TRBV29-1